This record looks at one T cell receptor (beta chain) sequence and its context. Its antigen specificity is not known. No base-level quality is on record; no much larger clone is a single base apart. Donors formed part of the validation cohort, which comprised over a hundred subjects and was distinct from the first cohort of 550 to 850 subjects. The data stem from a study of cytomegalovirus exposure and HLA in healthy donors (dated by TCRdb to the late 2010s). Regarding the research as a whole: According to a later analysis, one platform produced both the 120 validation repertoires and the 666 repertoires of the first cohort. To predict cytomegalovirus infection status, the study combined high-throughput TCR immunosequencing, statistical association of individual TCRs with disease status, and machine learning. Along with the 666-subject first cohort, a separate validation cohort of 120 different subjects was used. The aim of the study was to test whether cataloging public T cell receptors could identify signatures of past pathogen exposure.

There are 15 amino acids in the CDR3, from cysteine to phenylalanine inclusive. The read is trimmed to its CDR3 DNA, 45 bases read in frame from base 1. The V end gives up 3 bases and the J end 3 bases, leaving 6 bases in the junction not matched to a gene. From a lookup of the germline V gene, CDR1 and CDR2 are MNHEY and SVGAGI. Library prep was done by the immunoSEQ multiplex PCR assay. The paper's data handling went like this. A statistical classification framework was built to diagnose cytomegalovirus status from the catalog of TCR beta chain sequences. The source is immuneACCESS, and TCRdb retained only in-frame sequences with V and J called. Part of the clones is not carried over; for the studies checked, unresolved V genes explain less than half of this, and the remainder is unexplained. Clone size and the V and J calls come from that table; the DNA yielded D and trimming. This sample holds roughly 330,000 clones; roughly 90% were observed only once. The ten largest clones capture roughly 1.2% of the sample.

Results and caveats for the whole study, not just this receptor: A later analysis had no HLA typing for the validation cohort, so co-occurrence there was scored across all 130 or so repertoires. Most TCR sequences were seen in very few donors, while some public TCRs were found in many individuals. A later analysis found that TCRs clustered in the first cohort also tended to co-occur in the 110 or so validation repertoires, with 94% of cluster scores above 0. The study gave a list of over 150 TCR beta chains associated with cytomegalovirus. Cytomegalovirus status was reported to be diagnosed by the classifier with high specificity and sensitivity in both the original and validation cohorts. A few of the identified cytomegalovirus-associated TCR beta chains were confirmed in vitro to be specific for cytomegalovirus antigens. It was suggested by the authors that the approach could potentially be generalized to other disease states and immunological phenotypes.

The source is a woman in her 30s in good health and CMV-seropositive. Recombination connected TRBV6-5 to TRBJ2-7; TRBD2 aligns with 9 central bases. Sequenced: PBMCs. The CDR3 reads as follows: CASSYPGTSIYEQYF. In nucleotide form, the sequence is TGTGCCAGCAGTTATCCAGGGACTAGCATCTACGAGCAGTACTTC.